The clone carrying this TCR beta chain came up a few times. What it binds is not known. The TCRbeta library was prepared with unique molecular identifiers. TCRdb re-derived calls from the PCR reads in MiXCR, one entry per CDR3 protein. The data hold approximately 210,000 distinct CDR3 sequences, with roughly 15% observed a single time. CDR1 is SGHTA and CDR2 is FQGTGA in the germline V gene. J lost 5 bases, V lost 0 bases, and 3 bases had no gene match. CDR3 length: 15 amino acids. The data were obtained in a study of T-cell reconstitution after alpha-beta-depleted transplantation in children. Study-level results: After one year, T-cell counts and TCRbeta diversity mostly came from new T cells. Several hundred expanded graft clones reportedly were the source of alpha-beta T cells about two months after transplant. High day-60 TCRbeta diversity in some patients came from surviving recipient T cells and thymic progenitors.

The receptor's source is a male patient between 2 and 15 years old who had a stem cell transplant for acute lymphoblastic leukemia, so the T cells may come from the graft donor. The chain couples TRBV7-3 to TRBJ2-3; 9 bases are shared with TRBD2. The specimen comprised PBMCs, mostly from graft donor cells, sampled 360 days after TCRalphabeta/CD19-depleted stem cell transplant. The CDR3 loop is CASSLTSGGRDTQYF. The CDR3 region has the DNA TGTGCCAGCAGCTTAACTAGCGGGGGAAGAGATACGCAGTATTTT.